These 9 T cell receptor beta chains were sequenced from one sample in a study of T cells in Graves' hyperthyroidism and ophthalmopathy. Template material for amplifying TCR beta CDR3 regions consisted of RNA transcripts. Primed by the HTBI set, a first-round RT-PCR was run on the TCR CDR3. TCRdb re-called the multiplex PCR reads through MiXCR, storing one row per CDR3 protein. The table lists some 300,000 distinct CDR3 sequences, about 19% of them singletons. Sequencing was carried out using blood. The receptors stem from a man aged 50-60 years with Graves' ophthalmopathy.

The CDR3 DNA follows: TGTGCCAGCAGCCAAGACCCCCAGAAGGGTCGGGGGAGTGGAAATACGCAGTATTTT. It translates to CASSQDPQKGRGSGNTQYF. The V gene is TRBV4-2, the J gene TRBJ2-3; a weak D match, TRBD2 (6 bases). Germline V gene sequence: CDR1 LGHNA, CDR2 YNFKEQ. The CDR3 consists of 19 residues. V shed 0 bases and J shed 7 bases, with 26 bases lying between them.

Only a few counts were recorded for this clonotype. V gene TRBV6-1 combines with J gene TRBJ2-1, with no clear D. Trimming shortened V by 6 bases and J by 5 bases, and 14 bases separated the two germline ends. This CDR3 region has 14 residues. Germline CDR1 and CDR2: MNHNS and SASEGT. The CDR3, as DNA: TGTGCCAGCAGAAGCCCCTTTGGGGACAATGAGCAGTTCTTC. This sequence encodes CASRSPFGDNEQFF.

A few counts support this clonotype. The chain is built from TRBV2 and TRBJ2-7; 7 bases map to TRBD1. The CDR3 spans 15 residues. Per germline, CDR1 SNHLY and CDR2 FYNNEI. The junction had 10 bases not matched to a gene; V was cut back by 3 bases and J by 5 bases. CDR3 DNA: TGTGCCAGCAGTGAGGTAGGGGGCGCTTCCAACGAGCAGTACTTC. This encodes CASSEVGGASNEQYF.

This clonotype has just a few counts. The chain links TRBV5-1 to TRBJ2-2; a possible D gene is TRBD1 (6 bases). There are 17 residues in the CDR3. CDR1 and CDR2 from the germline V gene are SGHRS and YFSETQ. Trimming pared 2 bases from V and 0 bases from J, leaving 14 bases between. CDR3 nucleotides: TGCGCCAGCAGCTTAAGTCCGGGACAACCGAACACCGGGGAGCTGTTTTTT. The encoded protein is CASSLSPGQPNTGELFF.

This clonotype appeared many times. The chain carries TRBV7-3 and TRBJ2-6; 9 bases line up with TRBD1. J gave up 4 bases and V 6 bases, and 4 bases lay outside the gene matches. The CDR3 runs 15 residues. The V gene's germline CDR1 is SGHTA and CDR2 FQGTGA. This chain's CDR3 is CASSLQGAGANVLTF. The CDR3 DNA is TGTGCCAGCAGTTTACAGGGGGCCGGGGCCAACGTCCTGACTTTC.

This clonotype was seen many times. The chain recombines TRBV20-1 with TRBJ2-1; 10 bases agree with TRBD2. With V trimmed by 3 bases and J by 3 bases, 2 bases remained unmatched. Germline V lookup: CDR1 DFQATT, CDR2 SNEGSKA (reference sequence). This CDR3 is built from 14 residues. The CDR3 protein is CSASWTSGYNEQFF. The CDR3, as DNA: TGCAGTGCTAGTTGGACTAGCGGCTACAATGAGCAGTTCTTC.

The table lists this clonotype with many counts. J is TRBJ2-7 and V is TRBV28; a weak D match, TRBD2 (5 bases). The CDR3 runs to 14 residues. V shed 4 bases and J shed 2 bases, with 12 bases lying between them. Germline values: CDR1 MDHEN, CDR2 SYDVKM. The CDR3 spells CASSSGLEAYEQYF. The CDR3 DNA is TGTGCCAGCAGTTCCGGACTGGAAGCCTACGAGCAGTACTTC.

This clonotype appeared a few times. The V gene is TRBV30, the J gene TRBJ2-7; D not resolved. The V and J ends lost 4 bases and 2 bases respectively, with 6 bases between them. Germline V gene data show CDR1 as GTSNPN and CDR2 as SVGIG (reference sequence). CDR3 length equals 11 residues. CDR3 residues: CAWKSTYEQYF. In nucleotides, the CDR3 is TGTGCCTGGAAGAGCACCTACGAGCAGTACTTC.

The chain carries TRBV7-9 and TRBJ1-6; TRBD1 matches at 8 bases. V dropped 1 base and J dropped 11; count of bases not matched to a gene: 7. The CDR3 totals 15 residues. CDR1 and CDR2 from the germline V gene are SEHNR and FQNEAQ (reference sequence). CDR3 in DNA: TGTGCCAGCAGCTTAGGGACAGGGCCCGAGCCACCCCTCCACTTT. Translation: CASSLGTGPEPPLHF.